A single sample is the source of the 21 T cell receptor beta chains below, sequenced in a study of blood T cells in healthy people across ages. The second PCR ran about 6 to 12 cycles with a sample-barcoded 5' primer and J-beta primers. TCRdb analysed the 5' RACE reads with MiXCR anew, one entry per CDR3 protein. This sample has about 800,000 distinct CDR3 sequences; just under 25% occur once, and the top ten carry under 4.5%. A further study also used this sample, focusing on T cells of mothers and their children.

The sequenced material came from blood. The origin of the receptors is a boy aged 10-17 years in good health.

The V gene is TRBV28, the J gene TRBJ2-3; D is perhaps TRBD2 (6 bases). Trimming removed 2 bases at V and 6 bases at J, with 12 bases between. Germline CDR1 and CDR2: MDHEN and SYDVKM. The CDR3 covers 14 residues. CDR3 amino acids: CASSLDGRVDTQYF. DNA for the CDR3: TGTGCCAGCAGTTTAGACGGGAGAGTGGATACGCAGTATTTT.

CDR3 protein: CASSLGTSGRPDTQYF. As DNA, the CDR3 is TGTGCCAGCTCGCTCGGGACTAGCGGGAGACCGGATACGCAGTATTTT. The chain uses TRBV18 and TRBJ2-3, with 14 bases fitting TRBD2. This CDR3 region has 16 residues. Germline loops: CDR1 KGHSH, CDR2 LQKENI. V lost 6 bases, J lost 6 bases, and 8 bases stayed unmatched.

The chain links TRBV28 to TRBJ2-5, with a possible D match to TRBD1 (6 bases). Matching the DNA end better, TRBJ2-7 makes the J call doubtful. Germline CDR1 MDHEN, CDR2 SYDVKM. This CDR3 contains 15 residues. The CDR3 DNA reads as TGTGCCAGCAGTTCTGGTGCTAGGGGGAGCTACGAGCAGTACTTC. Its translation is CASSSGARGSYEQYF.

This chain uses TRBV6-1 with TRBJ1-5, with D unclear. This CDR3 spans 15 amino acids. Germline V gives CDR1 MNHNS, CDR2 SASEGT. Trimming cost V 4 bases and J 0 bases, with 10 bases left between them. CDR3 sequence: CASSVRDISNQPQHF. The CDR3, as DNA: TGTGCCAGCAGTGTAAGGGATATTAGCAATCAGCCCCAGCATTTT.

As to this clonotype: A read error may produce the germline difference seen at one junction end. The V and J genes are TRBV19 and TRBJ2-5; 10 bases map to TRBD2. CDR1 and CDR2 (germline): LNHDA, SQIVND (reference sequence). The CDR3 is made up of 15 amino acids. The CDR3 bases are TGTGCCAGTTGTATCGGCGGGACTAGCGTGAAGACCCAGTACTTC. Amino acids: CASCIGGTSVKTQYF.

This rearrangement joins TRBV7-2 to TRBJ2-7; D is unresolved. This CDR3 contains 16 residues. The germline V gene encodes CDR1 SGHTA and CDR2 FQGNSA. Trimming stripped 3 bases from V and 0 bases from J, with 15 bases between. The CDR3 loop reads CASSLIGKGYSYEQYF. DNA for the CDR3: TGTGCCAGCAGCTTGATTGGGAAGGGCTACTCCTACGAGCAGTACTTC.

This clonotype was seen repeatedly, ten times or more. The chain recombines TRBV7-2 with TRBJ1-1, with D tentatively TRBD1 (5 bases). Germline V gives CDR1 SGHTA, CDR2 FQGNSA. Trimming removed 3 bases at V and 6 bases at J, with 11 bases between. The CDR3 totals 13 residues. CDR3 nucleotides: TGTGCCAGCAGCTTGGGGGGAACGGCTGAAGCTTTCTTT. Protein sequence: CASSLGGTAEAFF.

This clonotype was seen only a few times. This chain links TRBV29-1 with TRBJ2-7; 9 positions match TRBD1. Trimming removed 0 bases from V and 9 bases from J; junction bases left unmatched: 15. This CDR3 region has 16 residues. The germline V gene encodes CDR1 SQVTM and CDR2 ANQGSEA. The CDR3 spells CSVEDVGQPGQGGQYF. In nucleotides, the CDR3 is TGCAGCGTTGAAGACGTCGGTCAACCGGGACAGGGTGGGCAGTACTTC.

This rearrangement joins TRBV29-1 to TRBJ1-1; no firm D call. The CDR3 has 13 residues. V was cut by 8 bases and J by 1 base, with 14 bases left in between. Germline CDR1 reads SQVTM; CDR2 reads ANQGSEA. Here the CDR3 reads CSPCRPGNTEAFF. The CDR3, as DNA: TGCAGCCCCTGTCGACCTGGGAACACTGAAGCTTTCTTT.

This clonotype came up a few times. V is TRBV29-1 and J is TRBJ2-5; 11 bases agree with TRBD2. The J call may not be correct, given that the DNA end is closer to TRBJ2-7. Germline V gene lookup returns CDR1 SQVTM and CDR2 ANQGSEA. The CDR3 length is 13 residues. CDR3 region: CSVILAGDYEQYF. Here the CDR3 DNA reads TGCAGCGTTATACTAGCGGGAGATTACGAGCAGTACTTC.

This clonotype was counted a few times. The V gene is TRBV28, the J gene TRBJ2-5; weak D call: TRBD1 (5 bases). The J call may be faulty, since TRBJ2-7 better matches the DNA end. The CDR3 has 13 amino acids. Germline lookup yields CDR1 MDHEN and CDR2 SYDVKM. The CDR3 reads CASSQGKAYEQYF. In nucleotides, the CDR3 is TGTGCCAGCAGTCAGGGTAAGGCCTACGAGCAGTACTTC.

The sample holds a few counts of this clonotype. The genes are TRBV7-2 and TRBJ2-7; a possible D gene is TRBD2 (6 bases). V lost 5 bases, J lost 2 bases, and 16 bases lay in between. This CDR3 contains 15 residues. The germline gives CDR1 SGHTA, CDR2 FQGNSA. CDR3 bases: TGTGCCAGCAGCCCAGGCCCCGGGAGAGCCTACGAGCAGTACTTC. It yields the protein CASSPGPGRAYEQYF.

As regards this clonotype: The conserved phenylalanine or tryptophan is not found at the CDR3 terminus, so this likely reflects a read error. The J gene is TRBJ2-7, the V gene TRBV6-6; TRBD1 agrees at 10 bases. The germline gives CDR1 MNHNY, CDR2 SVGAGI (reference sequence). Trimming removed 4 bases from V and 2 bases from J; junction bases left unmatched: 2. The CDR3 runs to 14 residues. CDR3 sequence reads: CASSWDRGTYEQYL. CDR3 DNA: TGTGCCAGCAGTTGGGACAGGGGAACCTACGAGCAGTACCTC.

The chain combines TRBV6-6 with TRBJ1-1; no firm D call. The V gene's germline CDR1 is MNHNY and CDR2 SVGAGI (reference sequence). This CDR3 spans 14 amino acids. Trimming removed 6 bases at V and 3 bases at J, with 14 bases between. CDR3: CASRSPIGYTEAFF. In DNA form, the CDR3 reads TGTGCCAGCAGGTCCCCAATCGGGTACACTGAAGCTTTCTTT.

The V call is TRBV7-2, the J call TRBJ2-7, with a possible D match to TRBD2 (5 bases). Between the trimmed V and J ends, which lost 5 bases and 3 bases, there was a span of 17 bases. Per germline, CDR1 SGHTA and CDR2 FQGNSA. The CDR3 has 15 residues. CDR3 DNA sequence: TGTGCCAGCAGCCCCACCGAGGGAGTTTACTACGAGCAGTACTTC. Amino acids: CASSPTEGVYYEQYF. Looking up the rest from reference TRBV7-2 and TRBJ2-7 gives the full variable domain: GAGVSQSPSNKVTEKGKDVELRCDPISGHTALYWYRQSLGQGLEFLIYFQGNSAPDKSGLPSDRFSAERTGGSVSTLTIQRTQQEDSAVYLCASSPTEGVYYEQYFGPGTRLTVT.

The V and J genes are TRBV10-3 and TRBJ1-4; D not resolved. Trimming cost V 10 bases and J 0 bases, with 9 bases left between them. Germline V gives CDR1 ENHRY, CDR2 SYGVKD. This CDR3 is built from 13 residues. The CDR3 is CATSFATNEKLFF. Here the CDR3 DNA reads TGTGCCACCTCGTTTGCAACTAATGAAAAACTGTTTTTT.

This clonotype was recorded a few times. The V and J genes are TRBV28 and TRBJ1-4; 9 bases map to TRBD1. After removal of 5 bases from V and 9 bases from J, the junction contained 13 bases not matched to a gene. The germline CDR1 and CDR2 sequences are MDHEN and SYDVKM. CDR3 size: 16 residues. DNA of the CDR3: TGTGCCAGCAGTGGGACAGGGTACGGTTCATGCAAAAAACTGTTTTTT. It translates to CASSGTGYGSCKKLFF.

This clonotype came up a few times. This rearrangement joins TRBV12-3 or TRBV12-4 to TRBJ2-7, with D possibly matching TRBD2 (5 bases). The CDR3 totals 13 residues. The V end was cut by 7 bases, the J end by 4 bases, with 14 bases between. CDR3 nucleotides: TGTGCCAGCACCCGAGGGTCCGGTTACGAGCAGTACTTC. It codes for CASTRGSGYEQYF.

The chain employs TRBV7-6 and TRBJ1-2; TRBD1 matches 7 bases. V lost 4 bases, J lost 8 bases, and 7 bases stayed unmatched. Germline-derived CDR1 and CDR2 are SGHVS and FNYEAQ. CDR3 length equals 13 residues. The CDR3 nucleotides read TGTGCCAGCAGCTCTACAGGGGCTGGGGGCTACACCTTC. It specifies CASSSTGAGGYTF. Drawing the rest from reference TRBV7-6 and TRBJ1-2, the complete variable domain is GAGVSQSPRYKVTKRGQDVALRCDPISGHVSLYWYRQALGQGPEFLTYFNYEAQQDKSGLPNDRFSAERPEGSISTLTIQRTEQRDSAMYRCASSSTGAGGYTFGSGTRLTVV.

This clonotype was found a few times. The chain employs TRBV21-1 and TRBJ1-4; the D call of TRBD1 is as the table states it, not checked on the DNA. TRBV21-1 is marked as a pseudogene. The CDR3 is 18 residues long. CDR3: CASSNRQGWGPTNEKLFF. The CDR3 DNA follows: TGTGCCAGCAGCAATAGACAGGGTTGGGGCCCAACTAATGAAAAACTGTTTTTT.

The chain is built from TRBV5-1 and TRBJ1-1; 7 nucleotides line up with TRBD1. This CDR3 region has 19 residues. From germline, CDR1 is SGHRS and CDR2 YFSETQ. After removal of 3 bases from V and 2 bases from J, the junction contained 19 bases not matched to a gene. In nucleotides, the CDR3 is TGCGCCAGCAGCTCTCGCCGGGTTGGGACAGAGAATTTAAACACTGAAGCTTTCTTT. As protein: CASSSRRVGTENLNTEAFF.